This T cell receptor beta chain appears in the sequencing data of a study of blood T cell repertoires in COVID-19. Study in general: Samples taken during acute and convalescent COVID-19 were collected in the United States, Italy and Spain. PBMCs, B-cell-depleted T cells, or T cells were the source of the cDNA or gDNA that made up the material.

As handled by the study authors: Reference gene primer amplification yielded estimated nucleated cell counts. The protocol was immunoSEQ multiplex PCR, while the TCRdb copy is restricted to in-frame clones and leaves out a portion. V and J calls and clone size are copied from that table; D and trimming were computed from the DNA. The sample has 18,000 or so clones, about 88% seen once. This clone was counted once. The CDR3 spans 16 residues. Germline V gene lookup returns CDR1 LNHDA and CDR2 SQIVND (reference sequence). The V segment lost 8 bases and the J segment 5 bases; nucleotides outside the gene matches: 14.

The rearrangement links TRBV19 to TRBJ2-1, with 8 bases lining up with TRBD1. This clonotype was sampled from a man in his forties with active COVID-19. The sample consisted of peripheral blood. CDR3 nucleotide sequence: TGTGCCAGTTCCCCCGGGGGTACAGGGGGAAACAATGAGCAGTTCTTC. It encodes CASSPGGTGGNNEQFF.